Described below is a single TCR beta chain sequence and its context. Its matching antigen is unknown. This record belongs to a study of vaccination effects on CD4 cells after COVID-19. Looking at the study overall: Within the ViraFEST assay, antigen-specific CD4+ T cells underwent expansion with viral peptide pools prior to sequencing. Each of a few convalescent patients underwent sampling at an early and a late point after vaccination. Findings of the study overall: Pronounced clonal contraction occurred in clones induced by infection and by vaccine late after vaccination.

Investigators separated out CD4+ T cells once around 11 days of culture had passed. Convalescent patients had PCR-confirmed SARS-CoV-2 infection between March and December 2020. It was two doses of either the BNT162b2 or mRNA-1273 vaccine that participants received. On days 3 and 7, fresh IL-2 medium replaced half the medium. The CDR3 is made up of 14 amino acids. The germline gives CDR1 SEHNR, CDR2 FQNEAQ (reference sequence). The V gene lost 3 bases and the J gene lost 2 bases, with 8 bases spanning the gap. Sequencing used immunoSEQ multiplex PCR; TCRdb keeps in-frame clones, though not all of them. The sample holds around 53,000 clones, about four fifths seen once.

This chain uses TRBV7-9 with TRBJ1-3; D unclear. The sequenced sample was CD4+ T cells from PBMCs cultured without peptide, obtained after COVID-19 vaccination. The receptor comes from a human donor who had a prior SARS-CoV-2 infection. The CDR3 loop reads CASSFPDPGNTIYF. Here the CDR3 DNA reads TGTGCCAGCAGCTTTCCGGATCCTGGAAACACCATATATTTT. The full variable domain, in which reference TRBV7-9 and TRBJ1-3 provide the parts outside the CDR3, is DTGVSQNPRHKITKRGQNVTFRCDPISEHNRLYWYRQTLGQGPEFLTYFQNEAQLEKSRLLSDRFSAERPKGSFSTLEIQRTEQGDSAMYLCASSFPDPGNTIYFGEGSWLTVV.